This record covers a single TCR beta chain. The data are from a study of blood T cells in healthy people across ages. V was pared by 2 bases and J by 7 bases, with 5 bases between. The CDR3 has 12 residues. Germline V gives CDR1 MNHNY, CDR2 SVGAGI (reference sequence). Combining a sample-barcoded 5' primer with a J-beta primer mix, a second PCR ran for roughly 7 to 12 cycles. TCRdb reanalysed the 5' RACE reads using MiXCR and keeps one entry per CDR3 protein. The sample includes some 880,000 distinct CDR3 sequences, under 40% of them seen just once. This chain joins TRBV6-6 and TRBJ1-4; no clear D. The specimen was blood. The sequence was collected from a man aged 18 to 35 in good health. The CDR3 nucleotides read TGTGCCAGCAGTTACGATGGTGAAAAACTGTTTTTT. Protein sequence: CASSYDGEKLFF.